This TCR beta chain was recorded in a study of control samples from healthy donors and cancer patients. Clones were read by immunoSEQ multiplex PCR, and TCRdb kept only the in-frame ones, dropping some. Of approximately 140,000 clones detected, roughly 90% appear once; the ten largest clones hold about 10%. CDR1 SGHNT and CDR2 YENEEA come from the germline V gene. The V gene lost 5 bases and the J gene lost 4 bases, with 24 bases spanning the gap. This CDR3 region has 18 residues. The sample was blood. The rearrangement links TRBV11-3 to TRBJ2-1, with unresolved D. The receptor comes from a man younger than 40 in good health. The CDR3 nucleotides are TGTGCCAGCAGCCCTCCCGCCTCCACTACGAGCTCTTACAATGAGCAGTTCTTC. Translation gives CASSPPASTTSSYNEQFF.